This section outlines one T cell receptor (beta chain) sequence together with its context. The target of this receptor is not known. Per-base qualities were not stored, and no clone one base away is much larger. This sample stems from a study of CD8+ T cells in alopecia areata (dated by TCRdb to between 2018 and 2020). At the level of the whole study: The treated patients took part in an open-label pilot trial in which moderate-to-severe alopecia areata was treated with oral tofacitinib at 5 to 10 mg twice daily. In treated patients, disease severity was measured using the SALT score, which gives the percentage of scalp surface area affected. Biopsies were taken from tofacitinib-treated patients at baseline and again at 4 and 24 weeks into treatment, and several of those patients also had a later scalp biopsy. Scalp clonality was compared across normal scalp (n=4), patchy alopecia areata scalp (n=8), and alopecia totalis/universalis scalp (n=8). On the human side, TCRbeta sequencing was run on scalp tissue and on sorted CD4+ and CD8+ peripheral blood T cells from healthy controls and from alopecia areata patients with either patchy or totalis/universalis disease. The study used high-throughput TCRbeta sequencing to examine T cell clonal expansion in alopecia areata, in both the C3H/HeJ mouse model and human patients. RNA was extracted with the PAXgene miRNA kit for fixed scalp, the miRNeasy kit for PBMCs, and the RNeasy kit for mouse skin. TCRbeta CDR3 regions were amplified by immunoSEQ multiplex PCR with 35 Vbeta forward and 13 Jbeta reverse primers. Tofacitinib was administered for 6 to 18 months, and 6 months of follow-up off drug were then conducted to assess delayed response and recurrence.

Libraries were prepared through the immunoSEQ multiplex PCR assay. For TCR sequencing, RNA was extracted from every sample and reverse transcribed into cDNA to serve as template. First-strand cDNA was synthesized with SuperScript III using a 2:1 mix of oligo-dT and random hexamers. A synthetic immune receptor repertoire was used to measure amplification bias, and any remaining bias was corrected computationally. Turning to the authors' computational methods: Raw reads were preprocessed to remove errors, and CDR3 was defined according to IMGT conventions as the region from the conserved cysteine to phenylalanine. Clonality was calculated as 1 minus Shannon entropy normalized by log2 of the number of productive unique TCRs. Whether scalp clones were CD4 or CD8 was inferred by matching scalp TCRbeta sequences against CD4 and CD8 repertoires sorted from blood. Held by TCRdb, this immuneACCESS table contains in-frame sequences only and omits some clones. Under half of the omission traces to an unresolved V gene where checked; the cause of the rest is unknown. That table is the source of V, J and clone size, and D and trimming were worked out from the DNA. This sample has over 150,000 clones in its table, and approximately 55% of those were observed once. The ten largest clones capture 10% to 14% of the sample.

Trimming leaves V shorter by 5 bases and J shorter by 5 bases, with the junction holding 10 bases beyond the gene matches. From a lookup of the germline V gene, CDR1 and CDR2 are MDHEN and SYDVKM. The CDR3 runs 15 residues from the cysteine to the phenylalanine. The DNA shown is the 45-base CDR3, in frame from base 1. The full study reports these points: Because the treated cohort was small and had just a single nonresponder, larger studies are needed to establish links between baseline CD8+ expansion and response. Many expanded lesional clones persisted in scalp and blood during tofacitinib treatment, which may partly explain relapse after stopping treatment. Compared with normal scalp, lesional scalp, particularly in alopecia totalis/universalis, had higher clonality and more expanded CD8+ clones, which suggests antigenic drive. Shared TCR sequences between patients were less evident than in mice, which may be partly attributable to HLA diversity in the patient population. With tofacitinib, both scalp clonality and the number of expanded CD8+ clones among the top 100 scalp clones went down significantly. Scalp TCR repertoire analysis is complicated because resident alphabeta T cells in normal human skin are also sequenced, whereas mouse skin is dominated by gammadelta T cells.

The time point label of this sample denotes: less than 30 weeks on oral tofacitinib. In light of the paper, this sample's treatment or condition label describes: oral pan-JAK inhibitor, 5-10 mg twice daily. Lesional scalp punch biopsies and peripheral blood were obtained from alopecia areata patients. After PBMCs were isolated by density centrifugation and stained for CD3, CD4 and CD8, a FACSAria was used to sort CD4+ and CD8+ T cells. The clonotype originates from a human donor with alopecia areata. The rearranged segments are TRBV28 and TRBJ1-2; 8 of the junction bases match TRBD1. Sequences were derived from CD8+ T cells sorted from blood, sampled at week 24, from a patient treated with tofacitinib. The CDR3 reads CASSTPGQAGYGYTF. The nucleotide sequence is TGTGCCAGCAGTACTCCGGGACAGGCTGGTTATGGCTACACCTTC.